These 11 T cell receptor beta chains were sequenced from one sample in a study of cytomegalovirus exposure and HLA in healthy donors. PCR was performed using 60 Vbeta and 13 Jbeta primers. Libraries were prepared by immunoSEQ multiplex PCR; TCRdb keeps only in-frame clonotypes and omits some of them. The sample yields some 170,000 clones, 80% to 90% seen once. Sequencing used PBMCs. Receptor source: a woman aged 18-30 years in good health and CMV-seronegative.

The rearrangement links TRBV21-1 to TRBJ2-2; the D segment call TRBD2 is taken from the table without a DNA check. TRBV21-1 is designated a pseudogene. The CDR3 contains 19 residues. CDR3 region: CASSKNSATSGRASGELFF. The CDR3 DNA reads as TGTGCCAGCAGCAAAAATTCCGCGACTAGCGGGAGGGCATCCGGGGAGCTGTTTTTT.

J is TRBJ2-2 and V is TRBV6-1; a possible D gene is TRBD1 (7 bases). Germline CDR1 reads MNHNS; CDR2 reads SASEGT. This CDR3 spans 15 amino acids. V shed 7 bases and J shed 7 bases, with 19 bases lying between them. The CDR3 is CASTTGTAGFGELFF. As DNA, the CDR3 is TGTGCCAGCACCACCGGGACAGCGGGCTTCGGGGAGCTGTTTTTT.

The J gene is TRBJ2-1, the V gene TRBV6-1; D perhaps matches TRBD2 (6 bases). The CDR3 spans 14 residues. Trimming cost V 8 bases and J 6 bases, with 17 bases left between them. The V gene's germline CDR1 is MNHNS and CDR2 SASEGT. CDR3 in DNA: TGTGCCAGCGGAGTGTCGGGACTCTTCAATGAGCAGTTCTTC. Protein product: CASGVSGLFNEQFF.

This clone was picked up one time. This chain links TRBV7-6 with TRBJ2-7; D is possibly TRBD1 (6 bases). The CDR3 length is 12 residues. Germline V gene data show CDR1 as SGHVS and CDR2 as FNYEAQ. V lost 5 bases to trimming and J lost 6 bases, with 11 bases between them. CDR3 nucleotide sequence: TGTGCCAGCAGCCTCTTAGGGGGCGAGCAGTACTTC. The encoded protein is CASSLLGGEQYF.

This chain uses TRBV9 with TRBJ2-2; D is unclear. Trimming pared 0 bases from V and 1 base from J, leaving 4 bases between. The CDR3 contains 14 residues. Per the germline V gene, CDR1 is SGDLS and CDR2 is YYNGEE. CDR3 sequence reads: CASSVARNTGELFF. CDR3 coding DNA: TGTGCCAGCAGCGTAGCCAGGAACACCGGGGAGCTGTTTTTT.

This chain uses TRBV14 with TRBJ2-7; D is unresolved. Per the germline V gene, CDR1 is SGHDN and CDR2 is FVKESK. This CDR3 has 15 amino acids. V shed 1 base and J shed 1 base, with 11 bases lying between them. The CDR3 reads CASSQGRGRSYEQYF. The CDR3 coding sequence is TGTGCCAGCAGCCAAGGCAGAGGAAGGTCCTACGAGCAGTACTTC.

The chain links TRBV5-1 to TRBJ1-2; 11 bases agree with TRBD1. This CDR3 contains 13 residues. Germline V gene sequence: CDR1 SGHRS, CDR2 YFSETQ. The V segment lost 4 bases and the J segment 7 bases; nucleotides outside the gene matches: 3. CDR3 residues: CASSAGQGVGYTF. CDR3 nucleotides: TGCGCCAGCAGCGCGGGACAGGGGGTTGGCTACACCTTC.

The genes are TRBV5-6 and TRBJ1-1; 9 bases are a match to TRBD1. V shed 4 bases, J shed 7 bases, and the junction held 2 bases outside the gene matches. Germline-derived CDR1 and CDR2 are SGHDT and YYEEEE. The CDR3 consists of 12 residues. The CDR3 sequence is CASSAGQGEAFF. The CDR3 nucleotides read TGTGCCAGCAGCGCGGGACAGGGTGAAGCTTTCTTT.

To note about this clone: At one end the junction does not follow the germline gene, possibly because of a read error. The V and J genes are TRBV7-9 and TRBJ1-3; D possibly corresponds to TRBD1 (5 bases). Per germline, CDR1 SEHNR and CDR2 FQNEAQ (reference sequence). The CDR3 length is 17 residues. Written as DNA, the CDR3 is TGTTCCAGCAGCTTAGCAAAGGGGTCAGAAATTGGAAACACCATATATTTT. Residues: CSSSLAKGSEIGNTIYF.

J is TRBJ2-3 and V is TRBV15; weak D call: TRBD1 (6 bases). Trimming removed 5 bases at V and 3 bases at J, with 9 bases between. The CDR3 extends over 13 amino acids. Looked up from germline, CDR1 is LNHNV and CDR2 is YYDKDF (reference sequence). In DNA, the CDR3 is TGTGCCACCAGCGGGCAGGGGACAGATACGCAGTATTTT. Translated: CATSGQGTDTQYF.

The chain has TRBV13 and TRBJ1-3, with D uncertain. Deletions cut 1 base from V and 0 bases from J, with 7 bases between. Per germline, CDR1 PRHDT and CDR2 FYEKMQ (reference sequence). The CDR3 extends over 15 amino acids. CDR3 DNA: TGTGCCAGCAGCTTAGCGGCGGCCTCTGGAAACACCATATATTTT. Residues: CASSLAAASGNTIYF.